This TCR beta chain was identified in a study of T-cell reconstitution after alpha-beta-depleted transplantation in children. This clonotype was counted a few times. Unique molecular identifiers featured in how the TCRbeta library was prepared. TCRdb re-called the PCR reads with MiXCR, one entry per CDR3 protein. The sample lists a few hundred thousand distinct CDR3 sequences, under 13% seen once, with roughly 2.5% in the top ten. The V gene end was trimmed by 5 bases and the J gene end by 4 bases; junction bases not matched to a gene: 6. The CDR3 contains 15 residues. Looked up from germline, CDR1 is SGHVS and CDR2 is FNYEAQ.

The sequences come from PBMCs from the stem cell graft donor, collected from the stem cell graft. The V call is TRBV7-6, the J call TRBJ2-1, with 9 bases matching TRBD2. This TCR was sampled from a human donor who donated a stem cell graft to a child with acute lymphoblastic leukemia. The DNA of the CDR3 is TGTGCCAGCAGCCCGCTTAGCGGGAGTTACAATGAGCAGTTCTTC. Translated, it gives CASSPLSGSYNEQFF.